This T cell receptor (beta chain) was recorded in a study of blood T cell repertoires in COVID-19 (dated by TCRdb to 2019 to 2021). Regarding the study in general: Collaborator samples came from the United States, Italy and Spain and covered acute and convalescent phases of COVID-19. A freely available public database, intended as a resource for researchers studying the immune response to SARS-CoV-2, is where the repertoires were released. Where available, HLA class I and class II types were obtained from metadata supplied by the sample provider rather than from assay-based typing. The dataset comprised deeply sampled blood TCRbeta repertoires from subjects exposed to, actively infected with, or recovered from COVID-19. The prospective study material was composed of cDNA or gDNA derived from T cells, B-cell-depleted T cells, or PBMCs. Nearly every sample came with metadata listing a de-identified subject ID, COVID-19 status, age in years and sex. Samples were obtained from the ongoing ImmuneRACE study (first 160 participants) and from about 1,300 subjects provided by 6 global collaborators. What the study reported, not specific to this receptor: Clinical and demographic metadata were provided uncurated, with the amount varying by source and participant.

TCRbeta CDR3 regions were amplified from genomic DNA using the immunoSEQ Assay, a bias-controlled multiplex PCR. In the paper's pipeline: The number of nucleated cells in each sample was estimated by amplification of reference gene primers within the assay. Sequence reads were collapsed and filtered to measure the absolute abundance of every unique TCRbeta CDR3 rearrangement. For each sample, productive Simpson clonality was calculated as the square root of Simpson's diversity index over productive rearrangements. As stored in TCRdb, this immuneACCESS dataset retains in-frame rearrangements with V and J assigned. A fraction of the clones does not appear; measured against another copy, unresolved V genes explain less than half of the discrepancy, and the remainder lacks a known reason. V and J calls and clone size are those listed in that table; D and trimming were worked out from the DNA. This sample has around 110,000 clones in its table, and about nine tenths of those were observed once. Of the sample, 1.8% is held by the ten largest clones.

This clone was seen only once. This receptor's antigen is unknown. No clone much larger than this one lies a single base away; base qualities are absent. Collaborating institutions collected whole blood in K2EDTA tubes following their own protocols. Collaborator samples were shipped for TCRbeta analysis as frozen whole blood, isolated PBMCs, or DNA extracted from either sample type. Unmatched junction bases come to 3, with V trimmed by 2 bases and J by 5 bases. CDR1 GTSNPN and CDR2 SVGIG were looked up in the germline V gene (reference sequence). The CDR3 spans 13 residues, from the cysteine through the phenylalanine. Only the CDR3 region is kept as DNA, spanning 39 bases read in frame from base 1.

The receptor chain draws on TRBV30 and TRBJ1-1; 9 bases in between match TRBD1. The sequencing input was peripheral blood. This sequence originates from a human donor with active COVID-19. The donor label of this sample is uncertain. The CDR3 here reads CAWSTGTGTEAFF. The DNA sequence follows: TGTGCCTGGAGTACGGGGACAGGGACTGAAGCTTTCTTT. Joined to the reference TRBV30 and TRBJ1-1 proteins, this CDR3 gives the full variable domain: SQTIHQWPATLVQPVGSPLSLECTVEGTSNPNLYWYRQAAGRGLQLLFYSVGIGQISSEVPQNLSASRPQDRQFILSSKKLLLSDSGFYLCAWSTGTGTEAFFGQGTRLTVV.